A single sample is the source of the 24 T cell receptor beta chains below, sequenced in a study of cytomegalovirus exposure and HLA in healthy donors. A multiplex PCR was run with 60 Vbeta primers and 13 Jbeta primers. Generated by immunoSEQ multiplex PCR, the TCRdb table keeps only in-frame clones and is missing some. The sample records roughly 60,000 clones, 65% to 90% being singletons. The sequenced sample was PBMCs. The receptors shown here come from a man aged 30 to 39 in good health and CMV-seronegative.

The rearrangement links TRBV9 to TRBJ2-1, with 8 nucleotides matching TRBD1. The CDR3 sequence is 15 residues long. The V gene end was trimmed by 3 bases and the J gene end by 10 bases; junction bases not matched to a gene: 12. Germline lookup yields CDR1 SGDLS and CDR2 YYNGEE. The CDR3 sequence: CASSAQGVHSAEQFF. CDR3 coding DNA: TGTGCCAGCAGCGCACAGGGGGTTCACAGCGCGGAGCAGTTCTTC.

The chain carries TRBV10-2 and TRBJ2-1, with D unresolved. This CDR3 has 16 amino acids. V dropped 0 bases and J dropped 10 bases, with 19 bases sitting between them. The germline V gene encodes CDR1 WSHSY and CDR2 SAAADI. CDR3 region: CASSESKVALSSEQFF. The CDR3 DNA sequence: TGCGCCAGCAGTGAGTCGAAAGTAGCTTTATCCAGCGAGCAGTTCTTC.

The rearrangement joins TRBV7-9 to TRBJ2-7; TRBD1 matches 7 bases. Germline CDR1 reads SEHNR; CDR2 reads FQNEAQ (reference sequence). The V and J ends lost 5 bases and 0 bases, in that order; junction bases with no gene match: 4. This CDR3 is built from 14 residues. The DNA of the CDR3 is TGTGCCAGCAGCCAGGGACAGAGCTCCTACGAGCAGTACTTC. It encodes CASSQGQSSYEQYF.

As concerns this clone: At one boundary the junction diverges from the germline segment, which might be a read error. The chain links TRBV7-7 to TRBJ2-5, with 9 bases fitting TRBD2. The CDR3 spans 11 residues. Germline lookup yields CDR1 SSHAT and CDR2 FNYEAQ (reference sequence). The CDR3 sequence is CASSGGETQYF. CDR3 nucleotides: TGTGCTAGCAGCGGGGGGGAGACCCAGTACTTC.

The V and J genes are TRBV5-4 and TRBJ2-6; TRBD2 might be the D (5 bases). V lost 3 bases and J lost 1, with 8 bases in between. The CDR3 is 15 amino acids. Germline assignment: CDR1 SGHNT and CDR2 YYREEE (reference sequence). The CDR3 is CASSSGSSGANVLTF. The CDR3 DNA follows: TGTGCCAGCAGCTCGGGATCGTCTGGGGCCAACGTCCTGACTTTC.

J is TRBJ2-7 and V is TRBV14; 8 bases map to TRBD2. The CDR3 has 12 amino acids. Trimming cost V 4 bases and J 5 bases; bases outside gene matches: 1. From germline, CDR1 is SGHDN and CDR2 FVKESK. CDR3 DNA: TGTGCCAGCAGCCCGGGGGGGGACGAGCAGTACTTC. It translates to CASSPGGDEQYF.

The J gene is TRBJ1-3, the V gene TRBV21-1; whether TRBD1, the table's D call, matches the DNA was not checked. TRBV21-1 has pseudogene status. This CDR3 comprises 16 residues. This CDR3 is CASSKLGRAPGNTIYF. The CDR3 nucleotides are TGTGCCAGCAGCAAATTAGGCAGGGCCCCTGGAAACACCATATATTTT.

This chain links TRBV11-2 with TRBJ1-2; D gene unclear. Germline assignment: CDR1 SGHAT and CDR2 FQNNGV. V lost 0 bases, J lost 4 bases, and 9 bases lay in between. The CDR3 spans 14 residues. This chain's CDR3 is CASSLEVGLYGYTF. DNA of the CDR3: TGTGCCAGCAGCTTAGAAGTAGGACTCTATGGCTACACCTTC.

The sample holds a few counts of this clone. The rearrangement uses TRBV6-4 and TRBJ2-3, with 8 bases lining up with TRBD2. Unmatched junction bases numbered 3, after V lost 0 bases and J lost 4 bases. The germline CDR1 and CDR2 sequences are MRHNA and SNTAGT. The CDR3 is 15 amino acids. As DNA, the CDR3 is TGTGCCAGCAGTGACTCGAGCGGGAGTGCAGATACGCAGTATTTT. Its protein product is CASSDSSGSADTQYF.

The rearrangement joins TRBV7-6 to TRBJ2-1; 12 bases map to TRBD2. CDR3 length: 18 amino acids. Germline lookup yields CDR1 SGHVS and CDR2 FNYEAQ. After removal of 1 base from V and 4 bases from J, the junction contained 8 bases not matched to a gene. The CDR3 coding sequence is TGTGCCAGCAGCTTAGAGGGTCTAGGGACTAGCGGGTACAATGAGCAGTTCTTC. Translation gives CASSLEGLGTSGYNEQFF.

On this clone itself: Other DNA sequences in this specimen translate into the identical CDR3. The chain carries TRBV2 and TRBJ2-2, with 8 bases lining up with TRBD1. This CDR3 has 15 amino acids. V was pared by 6 bases and J by 2 bases, with 5 bases of the junction left unmatched. CDR1 is SNHLY, CDR2 FYNNEI, per germline. The CDR3 region has the DNA TGTGCCAGCAGCGGACAGGGACGAAACACCGGGGAGCTGTTTTTT. Its translation: CASSGQGRNTGELFF.

This chain joins TRBV9 and TRBJ2-2, with TRBD2 matching 10 bases. This CDR3 region has 15 residues. Germline values: CDR1 SGDLS, CDR2 YYNGEE. The J segment lost 5 bases and the V segment lost 0 bases, leaving 1 base of the junction unmatched. The CDR3 here is CASSVVAGGTGELFF. In DNA, the CDR3 is TGTGCCAGCAGCGTAGTAGCGGGAGGAACCGGGGAGCTGTTTTTT. The entire variable domain, with the rest obtained from reference TRBV9 and TRBJ2-2, is as follows: DSGVTQTPKHLITATGQRVTLRCSPRSGDLSVYWYQQSLDQGLQFLIQYYNGEERAKGNILERFSAQQFPDLHSELNLSSLELGDSALYFCASSVVAGGTGELFFGEGSRLTVL.

This chain joins TRBV10-3 and TRBJ1-6; D possibly corresponds to TRBD1 (6 bases). Trimming took 5 bases from V and 4 from J, leaving 12 bases between them. The CDR3 runs to 15 residues. Germline CDR1 and CDR2: ENHRY and SYGVKD. The CDR3 sequence: CAISTGSEYNSPLHF. CDR3 coding DNA: TGTGCCATCAGTACAGGGAGTGAGTATAATTCACCCCTCCACTTT.

The J gene is TRBJ2-5, the V gene TRBV5-4; 7 bases are shared with TRBD1. The germline V gene has CDR1 SGHNT and CDR2 YYREEE (reference sequence). V trimming: 1 base; J trimming: 0 bases; junction bases outside the gene matches: 3. The CDR3 sequence is 15 residues long. The CDR3 DNA sequence: TGTGCCAGCAGCTTGAAACAGGGGTACCAAGAGACCCAGTACTTC. Amino acids: CASSLKQGYQETQYF.

This clone was detected a few times. V usage is TRBV5-1 and J usage is TRBJ2-7, with 11 positions matching TRBD1. The CDR3 is 14 residues long. The ends lost 4 bases at V and 5 bases at J; junction bases unmatched: 5. The V gene's germline CDR1 is SGHRS and CDR2 YFSETQ. CDR3 residues: CASSPGQGGDEQYF. The CDR3 region has the DNA TGCGCCAGCAGCCCGGGACAGGGGGGGGACGAGCAGTACTTC. Variable domain in full (rest from reference TRBV5-1 and TRBJ2-7): KAGVTQTPRYLIKTRGQQVTLSCSPISGHRSVSWYQQTPGQGLQFLFEYFSETQRNKGNFPGRFSGRQFSNSRSEMNVSTLELGDSALYLCASSPGQGGDEQYFGPGTRLTVT.

The V and J genes are TRBV9 and TRBJ1-4; 10 nucleotides align to TRBD1. Per germline, CDR1 SGDLS and CDR2 YYNGEE. Trimming removed 3 bases from V and 6 bases from J; junction bases left unmatched: 14. The CDR3 is 18 residues long. As DNA, the CDR3 is TGTGCCAGCAGCGGAGACCCGGGACAGGGGTCCCTCGATGAAAAACTGTTTTTT. Protein sequence: CASSGDPGQGSLDEKLFF.

In this sample, this clone turned up a few times. The CDR3 DNA sequence: TGTGCCAGCAGTTCATCCGACAGGGGTCAAGGAAACACCATATATTTT. It is translated as CASSSSDRGQGNTIYF. J is TRBJ1-3 and V is TRBV6-5; 8 positions match TRBD1. The CDR3 has 16 amino acids. The J segment lost 4 bases and the V segment lost 4 bases, leaving 9 bases of the junction unmatched. CDR1 MNHEY and CDR2 SVGAGI come from the germline V gene.

J is TRBJ2-3 and V is TRBV11-2; D might be TRBD2 (5 bases). Trimming pared 2 bases from V and 1 base from J, leaving 16 bases between. This CDR3 has 17 amino acids. The V gene's germline CDR1 is SGHAT and CDR2 FQNNGV. CDR3 in amino acids: CASSLRRTLEGTDTQYF. In DNA form, the CDR3 reads TGTGCCAGCAGCTTACGGCGGACTCTGGAGGGCACAGATACGCAGTATTTT.

Remarks on this clone: At one boundary the junction diverges from the germline segment, which might be a read error. V is TRBV7-7 and J is TRBJ2-7, with 7 bases that match TRBD2. Germline assignment: CDR1 SSHAT and CDR2 FNYEAQ (reference sequence). The CDR3 is 13 residues long. CDR3 sequence: CASSPAGSYEQYF. The DNA for the CDR3 is TGTGCTAGCAGCCCAGCGGGATCGTACGAGCAGTACTTC.

The gene calls are TRBV5-8 and TRBJ2-6; the match to TRBD1 covers 12 bases. V shed 2 bases and J 2 bases; nucleotides not matched to a gene: 2. CDR3 length equals 17 residues. Looked up from germline, CDR1 is SGHTS and CDR2 is YDEGEE. CDR3 amino acids: CASSFRDRGPGANVLTF. Here the CDR3 DNA reads TGTGCCAGCAGCTTCAGGGACAGGGGGCCTGGGGCCAACGTCCTGACTTTC.

CDR3 loop: CASSFRDRNIREQFF. The DNA for the CDR3 is TGTGCCAGCAGCTTCCGGGACAGGAATATTCGGGAGCAGTTCTTC. The V and J genes are TRBV6-6 and TRBJ2-1; the match to TRBD1 covers 8 bases. Losses at the gene ends were 6 bases for V and 10 bases for J; bases not matched to a gene: 14. Per germline, CDR1 MNHNY and CDR2 SVGAGI (reference sequence). The CDR3 has 15 amino acids.

The chain has TRBV18 and TRBJ2-6; no clear D. The CDR3 spans 14 residues. Trimming took off 5 bases at V and 3 bases at J, with 8 bases between the two ends. Germline CDR1 is KGHSH and CDR2 is LQKENI. This CDR3 reads CASSAAFGANVLTF. The CDR3, as DNA: TGTGCCAGCTCAGCAGCGTTTGGGGCCAACGTCCTGACTTTC.

The gene calls are TRBV27 and TRBJ2-1; 12 bases fit TRBD2. The CDR3 runs 18 residues. From germline, CDR1 is MNHEY and CDR2 SMNVEV (reference sequence). Unmatched junction bases numbered 10, after V lost 1 base and J lost 6 bases. The CDR3 DNA reads TGTGCCAGCAGTTTATTTCCGAGGGGACTAGCGGGTCTCAATGAGCAGTTCTTC. Protein product: CASSLFPRGLAGLNEQFF.

The chain employs TRBV9 and TRBJ2-5; TRBD1 aligns across 7 bases. This CDR3 has 15 amino acids. J lost 1 base, V lost 4 bases, and 7 bases had no gene match. CDR1 and CDR2 (germline): SGDLS, YYNGEE. CDR3 sequence: CASSKTGKGQETQYF. CDR3 coding DNA: TGTGCCAGCAGCAAGACAGGGAAGGGCCAAGAGACCCAGTACTTC.